This passage covers 30 T cell receptor beta chains from one sample sequenced in a study of CD8+CD57+ T cells in acquired aplastic anemia. CDR3 and TCR beta VDJ profiling relied on a genomic DNA template. Using its own MiXCR run on the reads, TCRdb lists one record per CDR3 protein. The sample consists of 150,000 to 200,000 distinct CDR3 sequences, over 40% of them appearing once. Sequencing involved patients with CD8+CD57+ cell expansion previously shown by flow cytometry. Sequenced input: sorted CD4+, CD8+, or CD8+CD57+ T cells (not recorded which) from PBMCs. These receptors were collected from a human donor with aplastic anemia.

This clonotype came up many times. The gene calls are TRBV6-1 and TRBJ1-5, with TRBD1 as a possible D gene (6 bases). The CDR3 sequence is 12 residues long. V was shortened by 6 bases and J by 5 bases, with 8 bases between the two germline ends. CDR1 and CDR2 from the germline V gene are MNHNS and SASEGT. The CDR3 loop reads CASRTGDQPQHF. DNA for the CDR3: TGTGCCAGCAGGACAGGCGATCAGCCCCAGCATTTT.

In the case of this clonotype: An end of the junction differs from the germline gene, which may be a read error. The chain has TRBV10-3 and TRBJ1-1; D is possibly TRBD1 (6 bases). Germline V CDR1 and CDR2: ENHRY, SYGVKD. This CDR3 spans 16 amino acids. CDR3 bases: TGTGCCATCAGTGGAAGGGACGGAGCCGGGGACACTGAAGATTTCTTT. Translated: CAISGRDGAGDTEDFF.

The chain couples TRBV6-1 to TRBJ1-2; 10 nucleotides match TRBD1. The CDR3 spans 13 residues. Trimming at V came to 6 bases and at J to 6 bases, leaving 4 bases not matched to a gene. Germline V gene data show CDR1 as MNHNS and CDR2 as SASEGT. Here the CDR3 DNA reads TGTGCCAGCAGGAGACAGGGGGCAGATGGCTACACCTTC. Translated, it gives CASRRQGADGYTF.

This clonotype was counted at least ten times. The chain recombines TRBV19 with TRBJ1-5; TRBD1 aligns across 8 bases. The CDR3 contains 16 residues. The junction had 14 bases not matched to a gene; V was cut back by 9 bases and J by 4 bases. Germline CDR1 is LNHDA and CDR2 is SQIVND (reference sequence). In DNA form, the CDR3 reads TGTGCCAGCCAAGCACGGGACAGGAAACTAAATCAGCCCCAGCATTTT. This sequence encodes CASQARDRKLNQPQHF. The whole variable domain, remainder taken from reference TRBV19 and TRBJ1-5, is DGGITQSPKYLFRKEGQNVTLSCEQNLNHDAMYWYRQDPGQGLRLIYYSQIVNDFQKGDIAEGYSVSREKKESFPLTVTSAQKNPTAFYLCASQARDRKLNQPQHFGDGTRLSIL.

The rearrangement uses TRBV7-9 and TRBJ1-4; D is uncertain. Germline V gene sequence: CDR1 SEHNR, CDR2 FQNEAQ (reference sequence). The CDR3 totals 12 residues. Trimming removed 11 bases from V and 5 bases from J, with 12 bases in between. CDR3 sequence reads: CAWSVLNEKLFF. CDR3 nucleotides: TGTGCCTGGAGTGTACTGAATGAAAAACTGTTTTTT.

V is TRBV20-1 and J is TRBJ2-1; D possibly corresponds to TRBD1 (5 bases). CDR3 length: 13 amino acids. Trimming removed 3 bases at V and 6 bases at J, with 12 bases between. The germline gives CDR1 DFQATT, CDR2 SNEGSKA (reference sequence). Here the CDR3 DNA reads TGCAGTGCTAGTGGATCCAGGGTCAATGAGCAGTTCTTC. Amino acids: CSASGSRVNEQFF.

In its sample, this clonotype was seen many times. The rearrangement links TRBV5-1 to TRBJ1-1; no clear D gene. From germline, CDR1 is SGHRS and CDR2 YFSETQ. The germline V and J ends were trimmed by 5 bases and 1 base, with 18 bases remaining between them. The CDR3 is made up of 16 amino acids. The CDR3 region has the DNA TGCGCCAGCAGGCCCTTTACCATGGCGGGGAACACTGAAGCTTTCTTT. Protein sequence: CASRPFTMAGNTEAFF.

For this clonotype: One end of the junction does not line up with germline, which may come from a read error. The CDR3 loop is CATSGLTPGTLGELFF. CDR3 DNA sequence: TGTGCCACCAGTGGTTTGACCCCGGGGACTCTCGGGGAGCTGTTTTTT. The rearrangement uses TRBV24-1 and TRBJ2-2; tentatively, D is TRBD2 (6 bases). Per germline, CDR1 KGHDR and CDR2 SFDVKD. The CDR3 has 16 residues.

This chain connects TRBV5-4 to TRBJ2-1; TRBD2 matches at 9 bases. This CDR3 spans 15 amino acids. The germline gives CDR1 SGHNT, CDR2 YYREEE (reference sequence). After removal of 3 bases from V and 6 bases from J, the junction contained 7 bases not matched to a gene. The CDR3 reads CASSSGLAVANEQFF. The CDR3 DNA reads TGTGCCAGCAGCTCGGGACTAGCTGTAGCCAATGAGCAGTTCTTC.

This clonotype was picked up many times. The rearrangement uses TRBV20-1 and TRBJ2-1; TRBD2 agrees at 10 bases. In germline, CDR1 is DFQATT, CDR2 SNEGSKA (reference sequence). CDR3 length: 16 residues. With V trimmed by 5 bases and J by 0 bases, 7 bases remained unmatched. CDR3 protein: CSAYTSGASSYNEQFF. The CDR3 coding sequence is TGCAGTGCTTACACTAGCGGGGCCAGCTCCTACAATGAGCAGTTCTTC.

This clonotype was counted ten times or more. The chain recombines TRBV11-2 with TRBJ2-1, with a possible D match to TRBD1 (5 bases). CDR3 size: 14 residues. Trimming pared 4 bases from V and 2 bases from J, leaving 9 bases between. Germline V lookup: CDR1 SGHAT, CDR2 FQNNGV. The CDR3 loop reads CASSSDSTYNEQFF. The CDR3 DNA is TGTGCCAGCAGCTCAGACAGTACCTACAATGAGCAGTTCTTC. Looking up the rest from reference TRBV11-2 and TRBJ2-1 gives the full variable domain: EAGVAQSPRYKIIEKRQSVAFWCNPISGHATLYWYQQILGQGPKLLIQFQNNGVVDDSQLPKDRFSAERLKGVDSTLKIQPAKLEDSAVYLCASSSDSTYNEQFFGPGTRLTVL.

Here the CDR3 reads CSHPSGSSYNEQFF. The CDR3 coding sequence is TGCAGCCACCCTAGCGGGAGCTCCTACAATGAGCAGTTCTTC. The chain uses TRBV29-1 and TRBJ2-1; the match to TRBD2 covers 10 bases. The CDR3 contains 14 residues. The junction had 4 bases not matched to a gene; V was cut back by 8 bases and J by 0 bases. In germline, CDR1 is SQVTM, CDR2 ANQGSEA.

The J gene is TRBJ2-1, the V gene TRBV12-5, with D possibly matching TRBD2 (6 bases). The V and J ends lost 5 bases and 9 bases respectively, with 17 bases between them. This CDR3 has 14 amino acids. Germline CDR1 LGHNT, CDR2 FRNRAP. This chain's CDR3 is CASGSSGSRFEQFF. The CDR3 DNA sequence: TGTGCTAGTGGTAGTAGCGGTAGTCGTTTTGAGCAGTTCTTC.

About this clonotype: This may come from a read error, since a much larger clone is one base off. The gene calls are TRBV20-1 and TRBJ2-7, with D unclear. The CDR3 has 15 amino acids. Germline lookup yields CDR1 DFQATT and CDR2 SNEGSKA (reference sequence). V was pared by 0 bases and J by 0 bases, with 12 bases between. Here the CDR3 reads CSARDLRVISYEQYF. Written as DNA, the CDR3 is TGCAGTGCTAGAGATCTCAGAGTAATCTCCTACGAGCAGTACTTC.

Notes on this clonotype: This may be a read error: a much more frequent sequence differs by one nucleotide. This chain joins TRBV5-4 and TRBJ1-6; D is possibly TRBD1 (5 bases). Germline lookup yields CDR1 SGHNT and CDR2 YYREEE (reference sequence). CDR3 size: 16 residues. The CDR3 nucleotides are TGTGCCAACAGCTTGGAGGGGAGCTCCTATAATTCACCCCTCCACTTT. This translates into CANSLEGSSYNSPLHF.

V usage is TRBV19 and J usage is TRBJ1-2, with 10 bases lining up with TRBD1. The V gene's germline CDR1 is LNHDA and CDR2 SQIVND (reference sequence). V was pared by 0 bases and J by 4 bases, with 2 bases of the junction left unmatched. This CDR3 has 15 residues. CDR3 loop: CASSIDRDRGYGYTF. CDR3 in DNA: TGTGCCAGTAGTATAGATCGGGACAGGGGCTATGGCTACACCTTC.

V usage is TRBV19 and J usage is TRBJ2-7; D unresolved. This CDR3 spans 15 amino acids. Germline lookup yields CDR1 LNHDA and CDR2 SQIVND (reference sequence). V was cut by 6 bases and J by 3 bases, with 18 bases left in between. The CDR3 region is CASSDGETASYEQYF. The CDR3 DNA follows: TGTGCCAGTAGCGATGGAGAGACGGCGAGCTACGAGCAGTACTTC.

This clonotype was found once. V is TRBV11-2 and J is TRBJ2-7; maybe TRBD2 (7 bases). Germline lookup yields CDR1 SGHAT and CDR2 FQNNGV. This CDR3 contains 13 residues. V was trimmed by 6 bases and J by 6 bases, leaving 15 bases between them. CDR3 sequence: CASREMGGREQYF. In DNA form, the CDR3 reads TGTGCCAGCAGGGAGATGGGGGGGCGCGAGCAGTACTTC.

This clonotype was counted once. This sequence joins TRBV9 and TRBJ2-3; D is undetermined. Germline-derived CDR1 and CDR2 are SGDLS and YYNGEE. CDR3 length: 11 amino acids. Between the trimmed V and J ends, which lost 0 bases and 6 bases, there was a span of 2 bases. The CDR3 sequence: CASSVVDTQYF. In nucleotides, the CDR3 is TGTGCCAGCAGCGTAGTCGATACGCAGTATTTT.

This clonotype came up many times. The chain joins TRBV5-1 to TRBJ1-2; D not certain. The CDR3 loop spans 14 amino acids. Trimming left V 0 bases short and J 4 bases short, with 10 bases between. CDR1 is SGHRS and CDR2 is YFSETQ in the germline V gene. The CDR3: CASSLEVELYGYTF. The CDR3 DNA sequence: TGCGCCAGCAGCTTGGAAGTGGAACTCTATGGCTACACCTTC. Full variable domain (missing parts from reference TRBV5-1 and TRBJ1-2): KAGVTQTPRYLIKTRGQQVTLSCSPISGHRSVSWYQQTPGQGLQFLFEYFSETQRNKGNFPGRFSGRQFSNSRSEMNVSTLELGDSALYLCASSLEVELYGYTFGSGTRLTVV.

Comments on this clonotype: Likely a read error: the CDR3 ends without its conserved phenylalanine or tryptophan. No DNA is shown, since the ends of the CDR3 on it are uncertain; the CDR3 is the one TCRdb lists. This chain connects TRBV24-1 to TRBJ2-7; the table's D call of TRBD2 was not tested on the DNA. Germline CDR1 is KGHDR and CDR2 is SFDVKD. From its first to its last residue, the CDR3 has 12 amino acids. This CDR3 reads CATSDPYSWTSL.

Many counts were recorded for this clonotype. The rearrangement uses TRBV2 and TRBJ1-4; weak D call: TRBD1 (6 bases). CDR3 length: 14 amino acids. The V gene's germline CDR1 is SNHLY and CDR2 FYNNEI. The CDR3 DNA reads TGTGCAACGAAGCCAGACAGGTCTGTGGAAAAACTGTTTTTT. It yields the protein CATKPDRSVEKLFF.

The V gene is TRBV7-6, the J gene TRBJ2-1; TRBD2 agrees at 8 bases. Germline CDR1 SGHVS, CDR2 FNYEAQ. Unmatched junction bases numbered 10, after V lost 1 base and J lost 8 bases. CDR3 length: 16 amino acids. The CDR3 sequence is CASSLGFREGPYEQFF. The CDR3 DNA is TGTGCCAGCAGCTTAGGATTTCGGGAGGGCCCCTATGAGCAGTTCTTC.

Only a few counts were recorded for this clonotype. The chain joins TRBV10-3 to TRBJ2-3, with 9 bases aligning to TRBD1. CDR3 size: 14 residues. From germline, CDR1 is ENHRY and CDR2 SYGVKD. V lost 6 bases, J lost 1 base, and 2 bases stayed unmatched. The CDR3 nucleotides read TGTGCCATCAGCGGACAGGGGCGCACAGATACGCAGTATTTT. Protein: CAISGQGRTDTQYF.

This chain links TRBV2 with TRBJ1-6; perhaps TRBD1 as D (6 bases). Per the germline V gene, CDR1 is SNHLY and CDR2 is FYNNEI. V was shortened by 7 bases and J by 7 bases, with 14 bases between the two germline ends. This CDR3 has 14 amino acids. The CDR3: CASIVQGINSPLHF. Written as DNA, the CDR3 is TGTGCCAGCATTGTACAGGGAATCAATTCACCCCTCCACTTT.

This clonotype was counted a few times. The chain uses TRBV3-1 and TRBJ2-1, with TRBD2 matching 8 bases. Germline V gene data show CDR1 as LGHDT and CDR2 as YNNKEL (reference sequence). With 0 bases clipped from V and 10 bases from J, the junction kept 8 bases outside the gene matches. CDR3 size: 15 residues. DNA of the CDR3: TGTGCCAGCAGCCAAGATGGAGTAGCGGGAAAGGAGCAGTTCTTC. This gives the protein CASSQDGVAGKEQFF.

The rearrangement uses TRBV2 and TRBJ1-1, with 8 bases matching TRBD1. Trimming removed 8 bases from V and 4 bases from J; junction bases left unmatched: 6. This CDR3 spans 13 amino acids. Germline CDR1 and CDR2: SNHLY and FYNNEI. In DNA form, the CDR3 reads TGTGCCAGCCACCCAGACAGGGGCACTGAAGCTTTCTTT. Its translation: CASHPDRGTEAFF.

V is TRBV25-1 and J is TRBJ1-2, with D possibly being TRBD1 (5 bases). CDR3 length equals 16 residues. The germline V gene has CDR1 MGHDK and CDR2 SYGVNS. Trimming shortened V by 2 bases and J by 7 bases, and 20 bases separated the two germline ends. CDR3 nucleotides: TGTGCCAGCAGTGAAACCTGGGACCGAACGTTTTTTGGCTACACCTTC. It is translated as CASSETWDRTFFGYTF.

The CDR3 DNA reads TGTGCCAGCAGTAGGGATAACACAGGGAACACTGAAGCTTTCTTT. This sequence encodes CASSRDNTGNTEAFF. This chain joins TRBV25-1 and TRBJ1-1; a weak D match, TRBD1 (5 bases). V was cut by 5 bases and J by 1 base, with 14 bases left in between. Germline loops: CDR1 MGHDK, CDR2 SYGVNS. This CDR3 spans 15 amino acids.

About this clonotype itself: A much larger clone is a single base away; this may be a read error. The rearrangement uses TRBV5-1 and TRBJ2-3; 8 positions agree with TRBD2. There are 17 residues in the CDR3. Germline values: CDR1 SGHRS, CDR2 YFSETQ. The CDR3 nucleotides read TGCGCCAGCGGCTTAGGACTCAGCGGGGGCGACACAGATACGCAGTATTTT. Translating it yields CASGLGLSGGDTDTQYF. The whole variable domain, remainder taken from reference TRBV5-1 and TRBJ2-3, is KAGVTQTPRYLIKTRGQQVTLSCSPISGHRSVSWYQQTPGQGLQFLFEYFSETQRNKGNFPGRFSGRQFSNSRSEMNVSTLELGDSALYLCASGLGLSGGDTDTQYFGPGTRLTVL.